This record covers a single T cell receptor beta chain. Its recognized antigen is unknown. No much larger clonotype is one base removed from it; base qualities were not supplied. The entry originates in a study of blood T cell repertoires in COVID-19 (dated by TCRdb to the early 2020s). Some background on the complete study: The collaborator samples originated in the United States, Italy and Spain and spanned the acute and convalescent phases of COVID-19. The material from the prospective study consisted of cDNA or gDNA derived from T cells, B-cell-depleted T cells, or PBMCs. Subjects who had been exposed to COVID-19, were actively infected with it, or had recovered from it provided the deeply sampled blood TCRbeta repertoires that made up the dataset. The repertoires were made available in a free public database intended to serve as a resource for research on the immune response to SARS-CoV-2. The samples were drawn from two sources: the first 160 participants of the ongoing ImmuneRACE study, and 1,000 to 1,500 subjects contributed by 6 global collaborators. The sample metadata nearly always contained a de-identified subject ID, COVID-19 status, age in years and sex. Where available, HLA class I and class II types were taken from metadata supplied by the sample provider and were not determined by assay-based typing. What the study reported, not specific to this receptor: The amount of clinical and demographic metadata varied by source and participant and was provided uncurated.

Participants in the prospective study were enrolled through a virtual design, were aged about 18 to 100 years, and lived in 24 United States geographic areas. To assign participants to cohorts, the prospective study relied on clinical history that participants themselves reported in a screening survey and a study questionnaire. Each participant in the prospective study had whole blood, serum and a nasopharyngeal or oropharyngeal swab collected by mobile phlebotomists. Participants in the prospective study had the option to provide additional blood draws and questionnaires over a roughly 2-month period. Before DNA extraction, prospective study blood samples were shipped either frozen or at room temperature. TCRbeta CDR3 regions were amplified from genomic DNA by means of the immunoSEQ Assay, a bias-controlled multiplex PCR. On the study's bioinformatics: Nucleated cell counts per sample were estimated from amplification of reference gene primers within the assay. To quantify the absolute abundance of each unique TCRbeta CDR3 rearrangement, sequence reads were collapsed and filtered. Productive Simpson clonality was computed per sample as the square root of Simpson's diversity index over productive rearrangements. TCRdb's version of the immuneACCESS table is confined to in-frame rearrangements and falls short of the full clone set. An unresolved V gene accounts for under half of the shortfall where checked; the remainder is of unknown origin. D and trimming were read from the DNA, whereas the V and J calls and clone size are those reported in that table. In all, the sample holds about 400,000 clones, and 88% of those were seen once. 2% to 2.5% of the sample belongs to the ten largest clones.

The junction shows trimming of 0 bases on V and 7 bases on J, and the gene matches do not reach 7 bases of it. The CDR3 measures 15 amino acids from cysteine to phenylalanine. The read is trimmed to its CDR3 DNA, 45 bases read in frame from base 1. CDR1 and CDR2 are drawn from the germline V gene: SGHDT, YYEEEE. Sequenced sample: PBMCs or T cells enriched from blood (not recorded which). The chain couples TRBV5-6 to TRBJ1-2, and 9 bases in between align with TRBD1. The source of this sequence is a woman in her thirties or forties with acute COVID-19. The DNA reads as follows: TGTGCCAGCAGCTTGGACAGGGGGCGAGTTGGTGGCTACACCTTC. This translates into CASSLDRGRVGGYTF.